This T cell receptor (beta chain) came from a study of cytomegalovirus exposure and HLA in healthy donors. Findings and caveats of the study: Earlier results showed most TCR beta V segments being productive about 90% or about 30% of the time.

In germline, CDR1 is SGHTA, CDR2 FQGTGA. The CDR3 consists of 15 residues. Between the trimmed V and J ends, which lost 0 bases and 8 bases, there was a span of 14 bases. With regard to this clone: Its antigen is currently unknown.

The PCR employed 60 Vbeta primers together with 13 Jbeta primers. As processed by the authors: It was a later analysis that counted tens of millions of unique TCR beta chains, of which 8.5 million to 12 million were shared. Libraries were prepared by immunoSEQ multiplex PCR; TCRdb keeps only in-frame clonotypes and omits some of them. V and J calls and clone size are copied from that table; D and trimming were computed from the DNA. This sample has 150,000 to 200,000 clones, with less than 80% found just once. The specimen was PBMCs. The TCR originated in a man aged 40-50 years in good health and CMV-seronegative. The chain combines TRBV7-3 with TRBJ2-1; D is ambiguous. DNA for the CDR3: TGTGCCAGCAGCTTAACATTGGCGGCGACTGATGAGCAGTTCTTC. Translation gives CASSLTLAATDEQFF. The full variable domain, its missing parts supplied by reference TRBV7-3 and TRBJ2-1, is GAGVSQTPSNKVTEKGKYVELRCDPISGHTALYWYRQSLGQGPEFLIYFQGTGAADDSGLPNDRFFAVRPEGSVSTLKIQRTERGDSAVYLCASSLTLAATDEQFFGPGTRLTVL.